This T cell receptor (beta chain) is from a study of CD4 T cells in relation to SARS-CoV-2 and coronaviruses. The V gene's germline CDR1 is ENHRY and CDR2 SYGVKD. Trimming at V came to 4 bases and at J to 2 bases, leaving 9 bases not matched to a gene. This CDR3 is 16 amino acids long. Before the COVID-19 pandemic, during about 2010-2018, CD4+ T cells were taken from unexposed donors. After about 10 days of culture, CD4+ T cells were isolated. Testing used SARS-CoV-2 S/N and four cold-coronavirus spikes on unexposed-donor CD4+ T cells, cells permitting. Repertoires were generated with immunoSEQ multiplex PCR, while TCRdb's copy carries only in-frame clones and drops some. This repertoire shows 10,000 to 11,000 clones, 80% to 90% found once; its top ten account for roughly 17%. Regarding this clone: The antigen is undetermined.

The TCR comes from a human donor in good health. Sequencing was performed on CD4+ T cells from PBMCs, cultured in vitro. The V call is TRBV10-3, the J call TRBJ2-7, with TRBD2 matching 9 bases. CDR3 in DNA: TGTGCCATCAGTGGCCGAGCGGGGGGTTCCACCTACGAGCAGTACTTC. This encodes CAISGRAGGSTYEQYF.